The T cell receptor beta chain described here comes from a study of blood T cell repertoires in COVID-19. Study-level information: Samples representing acute and convalescent COVID-19 were sourced from the United States, Italy and Spain. In each case, the material was cDNA or gDNA derived from T cells, B-cell-depleted T cells, or PBMCs.

The CDR3 totals 14 residues. V dropped 5 bases and J dropped 4; count of bases not matched to a gene: 6. Per the germline V gene, CDR1 is SGHNT and CDR2 is YENEEA. Original processing notes: Quantification of nucleated cells was approximated via reference gene primer amplification. Measured with immunoSEQ multiplex PCR; TCRdb has only the in-frame clones, and not every one. From that table come the V and J calls and clone size; the DNA was used to work out D and trimming. Among about 130,000 clones listed, 70% to 80% were seen once. Sequencing was performed on peripheral blood. The TCR originated in a human donor in a cohort sampled during active COVID-19. The V gene is TRBV11-3, the J gene TRBJ2-3; TRBD1 matches at 7 bases. The CDR3 DNA reads TGTGCCAGCAGCCGGGACAGTTTCCCAGATACGCAGTATTTT. Encoded protein: CASSRDSFPDTQYF. Together with reference TRBV11-3 and TRBJ2-3, the CDR3 gives the full variable domain: EAGVVQSPRYKIIEKKQPVAFWCNPISGHNTLYWYLQNLGQGPELLIRYENEEAVDDSQLPKDRFSAERLKGVDSTLKIQPAELGDSAVYLCASSRDSFPDTQYFGPGTRLTVL.